Only one count was recorded for the clone carrying this T cell receptor beta chain. Its antigen is not known. Using genomic DNA as the template, TCR beta VDJ and CDR3 profiling was carried out. TCRdb processed the reads anew with MiXCR; each CDR3 protein has one entry. The table has 200,000 or so distinct CDR3 sequences, 40% to 55% seen once. Unmatched junction bases numbered 6, after V lost 7 bases and J lost 1 base. CDR3 size: 13 residues. Per germline, CDR1 DFQATT and CDR2 SNEGSKA (reference sequence). The data derive from a study of CD8+CD57+ T cells in acquired aplastic anemia. Overall study: Isolated CD4+ and CD8+ cells, once sorted, yielded DNA averaging about 3.4 ug.

Study findings and constraints: Levels of CD8+ Simpson's diversity were not significantly distinct in patients versus controls.

Patients who underwent sequencing had shown CD8+CD57+ cell expansion by flow cytometry. By the time of blood sampling, patients had still received no therapy. The sequence was collected from a human donor with aplastic anemia. V and J are TRBV20-1 and TRBJ1-1; TRBD1 aligns across 7 bases. The sequenced sample was sorted CD4+, CD8+, or CD8+CD57+ T cells (not recorded which) from PBMCs. The CDR3: CSVTTGTNTEAFF. In DNA form, the CDR3 reads TGCAGTGTCACGACAGGGACGAACACTGAAGCTTTCTTT.